This TCR beta chain was documented in a study of blood T cell repertoires in COVID-19. As for the study in general: The United States, Italy and Spain were the sources of the acute and convalescent COVID-19 samples. T cells, B-cell-depleted T cells, or PBMCs provided the cDNA or gDNA that served as material.

Sequenced by immunoSEQ multiplex PCR; TCRdb stores in-frame clones only, minus some. The sample carries fewer than 250,000 clones, around 82% recorded once. Participant age was about 18 to 89 years, and participants resided in approximately 24 US areas. Categorization into cohorts depended on clinical history that participants reported. From germline, CDR1 is SGHRS and CDR2 YFSETQ. This CDR3 has 17 residues. Trimming removed 0 bases from V and 4 bases from J; junction bases left unmatched: 8. The sample consisted of PBMCs or T cells enriched from blood (not recorded which). This receptor was taken from a woman between 45 and 65 years old who had been exposed to COVID-19. The genes are TRBV5-1 and TRBJ2-1; 9 positions agree with TRBD2. The CDR3 coding sequence is TGCGCCAGCAGCTTGGGCAGCGGGGGGCCCAATTACAATGAGCAGTTCTTC. It is translated as CASSLGSGGPNYNEQFF.